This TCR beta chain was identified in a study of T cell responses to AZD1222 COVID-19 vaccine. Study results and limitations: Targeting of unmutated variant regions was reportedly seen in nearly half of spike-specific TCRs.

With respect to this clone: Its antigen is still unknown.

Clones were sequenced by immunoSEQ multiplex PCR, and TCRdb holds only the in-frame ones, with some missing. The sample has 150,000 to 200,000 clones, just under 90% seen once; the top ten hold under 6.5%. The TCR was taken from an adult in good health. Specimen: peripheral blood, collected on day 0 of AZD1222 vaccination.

The CDR3 sequence is CASSLGTSGGFQETQYF. The CDR3, as DNA: TGTGCCAGCAGCTTAGGGACTAGCGGGGGTTTCCAAGAGACCCAGTACTTC. The chain carries TRBV11-2 and TRBJ2-5, with 13 bases matching TRBD2. CDR3 length: 17 amino acids. Germline lookup yields CDR1 SGHAT and CDR2 FQNNGV. The junction had 3 bases not matched to a gene; V was cut back by 1 base and J by 1 base.